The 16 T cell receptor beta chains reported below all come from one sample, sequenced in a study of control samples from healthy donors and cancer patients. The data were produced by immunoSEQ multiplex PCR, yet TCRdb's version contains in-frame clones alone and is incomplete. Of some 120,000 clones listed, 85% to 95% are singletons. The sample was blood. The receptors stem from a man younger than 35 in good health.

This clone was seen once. CDR3 sequence reads: CASSAGTLSTIYF. The CDR3, as DNA: TGTGCCAGCAGTGCCGGGACCCTAAGCACCATATATTTT. The rearrangement links TRBV2 to TRBJ1-3, with D maybe TRBD1 (5 bases). The CDR3 totals 13 residues. V lost 4 bases to trimming and J lost 9 bases, with 13 bases between them. Germline CDR1 SNHLY, CDR2 FYNNEI.

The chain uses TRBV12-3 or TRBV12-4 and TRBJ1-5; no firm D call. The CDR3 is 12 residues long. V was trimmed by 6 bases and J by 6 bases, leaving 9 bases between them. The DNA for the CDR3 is TGTGCCAGCAGCTGGCGAGGTCAGCCCCAGCATTTT. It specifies CASSWRGQPQHF.

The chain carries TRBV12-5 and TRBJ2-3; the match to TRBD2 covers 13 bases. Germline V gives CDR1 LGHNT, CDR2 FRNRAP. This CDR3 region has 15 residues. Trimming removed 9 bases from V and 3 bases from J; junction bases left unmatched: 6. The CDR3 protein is CASEKGLAGTDTQYF. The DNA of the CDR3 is TGTGCTAGCGAAAAGGGACTAGCGGGAACAGATACGCAGTATTTT.

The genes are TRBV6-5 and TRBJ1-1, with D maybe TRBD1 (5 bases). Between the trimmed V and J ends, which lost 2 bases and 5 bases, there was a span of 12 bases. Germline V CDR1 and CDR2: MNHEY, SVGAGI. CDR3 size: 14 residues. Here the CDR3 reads CASSYTREGTEAFF. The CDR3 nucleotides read TGTGCCAGCAGTTACACCAGGGAGGGGACTGAAGCTTTCTTT.

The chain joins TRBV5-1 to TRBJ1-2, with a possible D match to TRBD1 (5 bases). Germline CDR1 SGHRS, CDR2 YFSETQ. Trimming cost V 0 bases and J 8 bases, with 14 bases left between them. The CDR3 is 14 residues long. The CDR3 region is CASSLAQGLGGYTF. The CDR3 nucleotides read TGCGCCAGCAGCTTGGCCCAGGGTCTAGGAGGCTACACCTTC.

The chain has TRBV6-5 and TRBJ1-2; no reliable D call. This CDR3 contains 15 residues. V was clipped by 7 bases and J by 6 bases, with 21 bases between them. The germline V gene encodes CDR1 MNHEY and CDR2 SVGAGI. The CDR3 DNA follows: TGTGCCAGCACCGACGAGGTACGAGGAGAGAATGGCTACACCTTC. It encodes CASTDEVRGENGYTF.

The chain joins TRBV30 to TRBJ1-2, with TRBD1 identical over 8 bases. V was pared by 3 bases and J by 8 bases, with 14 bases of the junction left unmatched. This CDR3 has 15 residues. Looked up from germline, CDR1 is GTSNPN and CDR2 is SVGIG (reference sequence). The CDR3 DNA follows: TGTGCCTGGAGGAAGACAGGGGACGGGGAAAGAGGCTACACCTTC. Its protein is CAWRKTGDGERGYTF. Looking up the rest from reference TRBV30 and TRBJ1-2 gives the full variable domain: SQTIHQWPATLVQPVGSPLSLECTVEGTSNPNLYWYRQAAGRGLQLLFYSVGIGQISSEVPQNLSASRPQDRQFILSSKKLLLSDSGFYLCAWRKTGDGERGYTFGSGTRLTVV.

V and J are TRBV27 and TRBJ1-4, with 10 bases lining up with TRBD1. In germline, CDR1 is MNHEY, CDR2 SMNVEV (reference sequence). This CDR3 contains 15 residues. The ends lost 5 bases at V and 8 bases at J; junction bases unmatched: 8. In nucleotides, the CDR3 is TGTGCCAGCAGTGTCACCGGGACAGGGGTCGAAAAACTGTTTTTT. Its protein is CASSVTGTGVEKLFF.

The CDR3 nucleotides read TGTGCCAGCAGCTTGGGTGTTTCCACCGGGGAGCTGTTTTTT. Translation: CASSLGVSTGELFF. This chain joins TRBV5-4 and TRBJ2-2, with D uncertain. The CDR3 extends over 14 amino acids. Looked up from germline, CDR1 is SGHNT and CDR2 is YYREEE (reference sequence). V lost 0 bases to trimming and J lost 4 bases, with 7 bases between them.

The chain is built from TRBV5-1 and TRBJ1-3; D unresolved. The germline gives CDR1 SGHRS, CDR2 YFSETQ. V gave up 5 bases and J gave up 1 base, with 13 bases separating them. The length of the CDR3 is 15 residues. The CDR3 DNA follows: TGCGCCAGCAGTTATGACCGAGCTTCTGGAAACACCATATATTTT. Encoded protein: CASSYDRASGNTIYF.

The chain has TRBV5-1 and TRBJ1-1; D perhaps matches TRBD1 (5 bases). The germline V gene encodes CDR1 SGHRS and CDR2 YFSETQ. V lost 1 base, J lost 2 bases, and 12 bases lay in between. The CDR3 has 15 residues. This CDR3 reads CASSLSAGYNTEAFF. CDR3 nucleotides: TGCGCCAGCAGCTTGTCCGCAGGGTACAACACTGAAGCTTTCTTT. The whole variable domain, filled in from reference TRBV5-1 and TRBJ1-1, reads KAGVTQTPRYLIKTRGQQVTLSCSPISGHRSVSWYQQTPGQGLQFLFEYFSETQRNKGNFPGRFSGRQFSNSRSEMNVSTLELGDSALYLCASSLSAGYNTEAFFGQGTRLTVV.

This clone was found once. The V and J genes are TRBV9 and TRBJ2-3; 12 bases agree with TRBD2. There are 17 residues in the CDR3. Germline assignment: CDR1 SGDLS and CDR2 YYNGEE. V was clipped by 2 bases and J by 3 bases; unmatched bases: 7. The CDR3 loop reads CASSVAPLAGGTDTQYF. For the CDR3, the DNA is TGTGCCAGCAGCGTGGCCCCACTAGCGGGGGGAACAGATACGCAGTATTTT.

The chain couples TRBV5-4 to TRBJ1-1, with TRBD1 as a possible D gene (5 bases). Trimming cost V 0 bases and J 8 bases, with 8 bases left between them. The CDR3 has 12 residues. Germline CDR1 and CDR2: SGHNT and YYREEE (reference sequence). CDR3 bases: TGTGCCAGCAGCTTGGGACAGACAGAAGCTTTCTTT. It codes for CASSLGQTEAFF.

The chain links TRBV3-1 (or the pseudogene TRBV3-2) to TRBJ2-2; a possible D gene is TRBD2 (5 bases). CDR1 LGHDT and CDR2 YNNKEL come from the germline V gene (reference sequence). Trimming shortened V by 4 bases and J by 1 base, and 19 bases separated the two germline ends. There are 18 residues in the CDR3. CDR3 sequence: CASSPPTGSSGNTGELFF. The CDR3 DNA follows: TGTGCCAGCAGCCCCCCGACGGGGTCCAGCGGGAACACCGGGGAGCTGTTTTTT.

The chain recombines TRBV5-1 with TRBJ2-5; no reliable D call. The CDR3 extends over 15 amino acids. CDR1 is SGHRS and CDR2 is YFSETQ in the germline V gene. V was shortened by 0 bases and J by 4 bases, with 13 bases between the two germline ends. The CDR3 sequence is CASSLVVPVRETQYF. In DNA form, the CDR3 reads TGCGCCAGCAGCTTGGTGGTCCCCGTCCGAGAGACCCAGTACTTC.

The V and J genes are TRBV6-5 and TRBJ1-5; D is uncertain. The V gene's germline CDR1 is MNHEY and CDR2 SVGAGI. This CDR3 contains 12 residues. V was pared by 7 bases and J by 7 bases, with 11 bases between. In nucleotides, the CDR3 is TGTGCCAGCATCTTCAAGGGCCAGCCCCAGCATTTT. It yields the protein CASIFKGQPQHF.